The rows below give T cell receptor beta chains drawn from one sample of a study of Ad26.COV2.S vaccination and SARS-CoV-2 variants. TCRdb's table, derived via immunoSEQ multiplex PCR, lists solely in-frame clones and lacks some. The sample includes more than 400,000 clones, 90% seen only once; the top ten take approximately 4.5%. Sequencing was performed on peripheral blood, taken in a trial of Ad26.COV2.S vaccine versus placebo. Receptor source: a person between 18 and 65 years old who received the Ad26.COV2.S COVID-19 vaccine or a placebo. Each CDR3 is given with its conserved first and last residue. A D gene is named only where the DNA matches it firmly. Some rows mark clone size as missing; the rest say once, few, many or name a class of expanded clone.

J	size	D	V	DNA	CDR3
TRBJ2-6	.	.	TRBV28	TGTGCCAGCAGTTTACTTCTGGGAGGGGGCGCCAACTCTGGGGCCAACGTCCTGACTTTC	CASSLLLGGGANSGANVLTF
TRBJ1-5	.	.	TRBV18	TGTGCCAGCTCACCACGAGAAGGCAATCAGCCCCAGCATTTT	CASSPREGNQPQHF
TRBJ2-7	.	TRBD2	TRBV13	TGTGCCAGCAGCTTAGGGTTGAGTAGCGGGAGGATCCCCTACGAGCAGTACTTC	CASSLGLSSGRIPYEQYF
TRBJ1-2	.	.	TRBV7-6	TGTGCCAGCAGCTTAGGTGGGGGACCTAACTATGGCTACACCTTC	CASSLGGGPNYGYTF
TRBJ1-5	.	.	TRBV10-3	TGTGCCATCAGTGAGTCCCCCCAGGGTAATCAGCCCCAGCATTTT	CAISESPQGNQPQHF
TRBJ2-1	.	TRBD2	TRBV28	TGTGCCAGCAGTTTGGGCGGGAGGGCCCGCAATGAGCAGTTCTTC	CASSLGGRARNEQFF
TRBJ2-3	.	TRBD2	TRBV28	TGTGCCAGCACCGTTGGACTAGCGGGAGGGCCAGCAGCAGATACGCAGTATTTT	CASTVGLAGGPAADTQYF
TRBJ2-5	.	.	TRBV3-1/TRBV3-2	TGTGCCAGCAGCCACCTGGGGGGTGGAGAGACCCAGTACTTC	CASSHLGGGETQYF
TRBJ1-2	.	.	TRBV10-3	TGTGCCAGCGGGGGAAGGGGCTACACCTTC	CASGGRGYTF
TRBJ2-3	once	.	TRBV5-1	TGCGCCAGCAGCTTGCAGGAGGGCACAGATACGCAGTATTTT	CASSLQEGTDTQYF
TRBJ2-6	.	.	TRBV19	TGTGCCAGTAGCAGGGGTTCTGGGGCCAACGTCCTGACTTTC	CASSRGSGANVLTF